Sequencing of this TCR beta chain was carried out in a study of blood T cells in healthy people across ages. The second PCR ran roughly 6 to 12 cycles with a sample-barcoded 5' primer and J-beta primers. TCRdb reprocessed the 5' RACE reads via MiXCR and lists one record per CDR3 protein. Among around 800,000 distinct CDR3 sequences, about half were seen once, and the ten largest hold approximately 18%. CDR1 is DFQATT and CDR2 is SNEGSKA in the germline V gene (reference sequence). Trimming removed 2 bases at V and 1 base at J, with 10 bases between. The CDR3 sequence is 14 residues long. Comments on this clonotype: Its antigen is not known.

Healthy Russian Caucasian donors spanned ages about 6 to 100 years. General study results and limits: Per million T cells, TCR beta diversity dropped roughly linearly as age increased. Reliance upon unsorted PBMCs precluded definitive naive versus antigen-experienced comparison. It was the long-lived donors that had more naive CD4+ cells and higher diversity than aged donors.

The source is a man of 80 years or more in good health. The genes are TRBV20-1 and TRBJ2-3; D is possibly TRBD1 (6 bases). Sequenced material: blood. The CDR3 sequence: CSARYWTGTDTQYF. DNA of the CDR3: TGCAGTGCTAGATACTGGACAGGCACAGATACGCAGTATTTT.